Below, one T cell receptor gamma chain is given with its context. Antigen: not known. Extracted RNA was reverse transcribed into cDNA. CDR3 amplicons came from multiplex PCR with pooled V-gene forward and constant-region reverse primers. TCRdb re-identified clones in the multiplex PCR reads via CATT. Seen here are about 22,000 gamma-chain clones, about an eighth observed once, and the top ten hold about 1.9%. This entry comes from a study of Vδ1+ human thymocytes. Study observations and caveats: Thymic TRG and TRD repertoires appeared highly polyclonal, with Gaussian CDR3 length distributions.

The ends lost 6 bases at V and 3 bases at J; junction bases unmatched: 11. This CDR3 region has 14 residues. The germline gives CDR1 EGSTGY, CDR2 YDSYTSSV. The V gene is TRGV4, the J gene TRGJ1 or TRGJ2. Input material: Vdelta1+ gamma-delta thymocytes from the thymus. The subset: FACS-sorted CD3+ TCRalphabeta- TCRVdelta1+ TCRVdelta2- thymocytes. This clonotype was sampled from a child in the first two years of life who had congenital heart surgery. CDR3 in amino acids: CATWNCGRYYKKLF. The CDR3 DNA is TGTGCCACCTGGAACTGCGGTCGTTATTATAAGAAACTCTTT.